Below, 17 T cell receptor beta chains from the same sample are listed, as sequenced in a study of response to subunit inactivated influenza vaccine. TCRdb passed the RT-PCR reads through MiXCR, listing each CDR3 protein once. This sample has roughly 550,000 distinct CDR3 sequences, with approximately 22% found just once. This sample also belongs to another study, concerning T cells expressing NK-cell markers. That paper states: As the method of synthesis, 5'RACE template switching with UMIs yielded TCR beta cDNA.

The sample in question was CD4+ T cells sorted from PBMCs, obtained 11 to 12 days after vaccination. The receptor set was obtained from a man aged 50-59 years who received an inactivated influenza vaccine.

This clonotype occurred many times. The chain combines TRBV7-9 with TRBJ2-1; TRBD2 aligns across 14 bases. The germline V gene encodes CDR1 SEHNR and CDR2 FQNEAQ (reference sequence). V lost 5 bases, J lost 13 bases, and 10 bases stayed unmatched. This CDR3 comprises 15 residues. For the CDR3, the DNA is TGTGCCAGCAGCCCTTTCGGACTAGCGGGAGGACTTCAGTTCTTC. As protein: CASSPFGLAGGLQFF.

This clonotype has a handful of counts. CDR3 amino acids: CASRETGTDSYEQYF. The CDR3 DNA follows: TGTGCCAGCAGAGAGACCGGGACAGACTCCTACGAGCAGTACTTC. The chain combines TRBV6-2 or TRBV6-3 with TRBJ2-7, with 7 bases matching TRBD1. Germline trimming cut 6 bases from V and 0 bases from J; bases unmatched to any gene: 8. There are 15 residues in the CDR3. Per germline, CDR1 MNHEY and CDR2 SVGEGT.

This clonotype has ten or more counts. The chain has TRBV11-2 and TRBJ2-2; 9 bases line up with TRBD1. The germline gives CDR1 SGHAT, CDR2 FQNNGV. CDR3 length equals 18 residues. Trimming cost V 5 bases and J 4 bases; bases outside gene matches: 14. The CDR3 DNA follows: TGTGCCAGCAGCACTAGCCCTTACAGGGGGCGCGGCACCGGGGAGCTGTTTTTT. It specifies CASSTSPYRGRGTGELFF.

The sample holds a few counts of this clonotype. This chain joins TRBV25-1 and TRBJ2-7, with TRBD1 matching over 7 bases. V dropped 3 bases and J dropped 5; count of bases not matched to a gene: 10. Germline CDR1 and CDR2: MGHDK and SYGVNS. The CDR3 runs 15 residues. The DNA of the CDR3 is TGTGCCAGCAGTGAGCCTGTACAGGGGTCGGACGAGCAGTACTTC. This codes for CASSEPVQGSDEQYF.

The genes are TRBV7-9 and TRBJ1-1; D is ambiguous. Germline CDR1 SEHNR, CDR2 FQNEAQ (reference sequence). V dropped 1 base and J dropped 3 bases, with 9 bases sitting between them. The CDR3 runs to 14 residues. CDR3 nucleotide sequence: TGTGCCAGCAGCTTAGGCCCTCGGGACACTGAAGCTTTCTTT. This codes for CASSLGPRDTEAFF.

This rearrangement joins TRBV29-1 to TRBJ2-7; D unresolved. Germline V CDR1 and CDR2: SQVTM, ANQGSEA. V lost 4 bases to trimming and J lost 4 bases, with 11 bases between them. This CDR3 contains 12 residues. The CDR3 sequence: CSVAKGGYEQYF. CDR3 sequence (DNA): TGCAGCGTTGCGAAGGGTGGGTACGAGCAGTACTTC.

This sequence joins TRBV5-1 and TRBJ2-7; D perhaps matches TRBD1 (5 bases). V lost 4 bases to trimming and J lost 3 bases, with 11 bases between them. The CDR3 consists of 13 residues. CDR1 and CDR2 from the germline V gene are SGHRS and YFSETQ. DNA for the CDR3: TGCGCCAGCAGCCGATCGGACAACTACGAGCAGTACTTC. It encodes CASSRSDNYEQYF.

In its sample, this clonotype was seen a few times. The chain combines TRBV9 with TRBJ2-5, with TRBD2 identical over 9 bases. CDR3 length: 16 amino acids. J gave up 0 bases and V 6 bases, and 9 bases lay outside the gene matches. Germline assignment: CDR1 SGDLS and CDR2 YYNGEE. The CDR3 DNA reads as TGTGCCAGCAACGGGGGGCTAGCGGGGAACCAAGAGACCCAGTACTTC. Its translation is CASNGGLAGNQETQYF.

V and J are TRBV6-1 and TRBJ2-1; D is perhaps TRBD2 (5 bases). This CDR3 comprises 15 residues. Germline CDR1 and CDR2: MNHNS and SASEGT. V shed 8 bases and J shed 0 bases, with 14 bases lying between them. CDR3 bases: TGTGCCAGCGTCATGGACTCCAGCTCCTACAATGAGCAGTTCTTC. Translated, it gives CASVMDSSSYNEQFF.

The gene calls are TRBV20-1 and TRBJ2-1; the match to TRBD1 covers 7 bases. The CDR3 runs to 14 residues. Germline CDR1 and CDR2: DFQATT and SNEGSKA (reference sequence). Losses at the gene ends were 2 bases for V and 10 bases for J; bases not matched to a gene: 11. CDR3: CSARSRGLGGEQFF. The CDR3 coding sequence is TGCAGTGCTAGAAGTAGGGGCTTAGGGGGCGAGCAGTTCTTC.

The sample holds a few counts of this clonotype. The chain links TRBV28 to TRBJ1-2, with D hard to call. The CDR3 consists of 13 residues. CDR1 and CDR2 (germline): MDHEN, SYDVKM. With 3 bases removed from V and 1 base from J, the gap between germline ends came to 6 bases. This CDR3 is CASSFGVNYGYTF. CDR3 nucleotides: TGTGCCAGCAGTTTTGGGGTTAACTATGGCTACACCTTC.

This clonotype has only a few counts. The V call is TRBV20-1, the J call TRBJ2-1, with 9 bases identical to TRBD2. The germline CDR1 and CDR2 sequences are DFQATT and SNEGSKA (reference sequence). V dropped 6 bases and J dropped 6; count of bases not matched to a gene: 6. This CDR3 spans 13 amino acids. CDR3 nucleotides: TGCAGTGCATCAATAGCGGGAGCCAATGAGCAGTTCTTC. Translating gives CSASIAGANEQFF.

This rearrangement joins TRBV7-9 to TRBJ2-7; the D is unclear. Germline values: CDR1 SEHNR, CDR2 FQNEAQ (reference sequence). The CDR3 is made up of 12 amino acids. The V gene lost 5 bases and the J gene lost 10 bases, with 15 bases spanning the gap. The CDR3 DNA is TGTGCCAGCAGCCGAGATAACAGTCTACAGTACTTC. Translation: CASSRDNSLQYF.

The sample holds a few counts of this clonotype. The V call is TRBV14, the J call TRBJ2-7; D not certain. Trimming stripped 5 bases from V and 5 bases from J, with 10 bases between. The CDR3 covers 12 residues. The germline V gene encodes CDR1 SGHDN and CDR2 FVKESK. The CDR3 nucleotides are TGTGCCAGCAGCTACAGCAACAACGAGCAGTACTTC. This encodes CASSYSNNEQYF.

This clonotype turned up a few times. This chain joins TRBV29-1 and TRBJ2-7; no firm D call. CDR1 and CDR2 from the germline V gene are SQVTM and ANQGSEA. The CDR3 totals 11 residues. V was clipped by 8 bases and J by 0 bases, with 8 bases between them. CDR3 coding DNA: TGCAGCATACGGACCTCCTACGAGCAGTACTTC. As protein: CSIRTSYEQYF.

V usage is TRBV5-8 and J usage is TRBJ1-2, with a possible D match to TRBD1 (5 bases). The length of the CDR3 is 16 residues. Germline V lookup: CDR1 SGHTS, CDR2 YDEGEE. With 0 bases removed from V and 1 base from J, the gap between germline ends came to 13 bases. For the CDR3, the DNA is TGTGCCAGCAGCTTGGATTCGACAGTTCTTAACTATGGCTACACCTTC. Its protein is CASSLDSTVLNYGYTF. The full variable domain, in which reference TRBV5-8 and TRBJ1-2 provide the parts outside the CDR3, is EAGVTQSPTHLIKTRGQQATLRCSPISGHTSVYWYQQALGLGLQFLLWYDEGEERNRGNFPPRFSGRQFPNYSSELNVNALELEDSALYLCASSLDSTVLNYGYTFGSGTRLTVV.

This clonotype has a handful of counts. This sequence joins TRBV5-1 and TRBJ2-7, with no clear D. The CDR3 sequence is 13 residues long. The germline V and J ends were trimmed by 7 bases and 0 bases, with 11 bases remaining between them. Per the germline V gene, CDR1 is SGHRS and CDR2 is YFSETQ. DNA for the CDR3: TGCGCCAGCGGAGACGGTAGCTCCTACGAGCAGTACTTC. This gives the protein CASGDGSSYEQYF.